The 10 T cell receptor beta chains presented below share a single source sample, sequenced in a study of spatial heterogeneity in lung cancer. The sample's time point: sample taken at primary tumor resection. TCRdb reprocessed the 5' RACE reads via MiXCR and lists one record per CDR3 protein. This table has approximately 40,000 distinct CDR3 sequences, 6.5% to 8.5% appearing once. Sequenced here: PBMCs, sampled at surgery. The receptors come from a male donor with early-stage non-small cell lung cancer.

This clonotype was counted ten times or more. J is TRBJ2-1 and V is TRBV7-2; 11 positions match TRBD2. The CDR3 sequence is 12 residues long. Germline lookup yields CDR1 SGHTA and CDR2 FQGNSA. The trim removed 5 bases at V and 12 bases at J, leaving 3 bases unmatched. The CDR3 DNA is TGTGCCAGCAGCCTGACTAGCGGGATGCAGTTCTTC. It yields the protein CASSLTSGMQFF.

This clonotype was detected many times. The J gene is TRBJ1-2, the V gene TRBV19; D not resolved. From germline, CDR1 is LNHDA and CDR2 SQIVND (reference sequence). This CDR3 region has 13 residues. V was clipped by 2 bases and J by 5 bases, with 9 bases between them. CDR3 bases: TGTGCCAGTAGTATAACCTCGGAATATGGCTACACCTTC. The encoded protein is CASSITSEYGYTF.

This clonotype was observed at least ten times. V usage is TRBV3-1 and J usage is TRBJ2-1; 10 nucleotides match TRBD2. CDR3 length: 12 residues. With V trimmed by 8 bases and J by 7 bases, 2 bases remained unmatched. CDR1 is LGHDT and CDR2 is YNNKEL in the germline V gene (reference sequence). The CDR3 region is CASEREGNEQFF. The CDR3 DNA is TGTGCCAGCGAGCGGGAGGGAAATGAGCAGTTCTTC.

In this sample, this clonotype turned up a few times. The CDR3 reads CASSPGLAVTGELFF. The CDR3 coding sequence is TGTGCCAGCAGCCCGGGACTAGCAGTCACCGGGGAGCTGTTTTTT. The chain uses TRBV3-1 and TRBJ2-2; TRBD2 matches at 9 bases. Looked up from germline, CDR1 is LGHDT and CDR2 is YNNKEL (reference sequence). Trimming took 4 bases from V and 4 from J; bases not matched to a gene: 4. This CDR3 comprises 15 residues.

Only a few counts were recorded for this clonotype. This chain joins TRBV6-6 and TRBJ1-1; D is ambiguous. The V and J ends lost 7 bases and 4 bases respectively, with 16 bases between them. The germline gives CDR1 MNHNY, CDR2 SVGAGI (reference sequence). CDR3 length: 14 residues. Here the CDR3 DNA reads TGTGCCAGCAACCTCGTCAATATTGGCACTGAAGCTTTCTTT. It codes for CASNLVNIGTEAFF.

Notes on this clonotype: Possible read error: a much larger clone is one base away. The V call is TRBV12-3 or TRBV12-4, the J call TRBJ2-2; tentatively, D is TRBD1 or TRBD2 (5 bases each). This CDR3 is built from 17 residues. V was pared by 4 bases and J by 4 bases, with 19 bases between. The CDR3: CASSSRDPRLATGELFF. The CDR3 bases are TGTGCCAGCAGTTCAAGGGACCCCCGTTTAGCCACCGGGGAGCTGTTTTTT.

This clonotype was seen repeatedly, ten times or more. The J gene is TRBJ1-5, the V gene TRBV12-3 or TRBV12-4, with D tentatively TRBD1 (5 bases). V lost 8 bases to trimming and J lost 6 bases, with 11 bases between them. This CDR3 has 12 amino acids. CDR3 residues: CASGAPGQPQHF. Written as DNA, the CDR3 is TGTGCCAGCGGGGCCCCCGGTCAGCCCCAGCATTTT.

At least ten counts were recorded for this clonotype. The chain recombines TRBV6-6 with TRBJ2-6; tentatively, D is TRBD1 (5 bases). V was pared by 6 bases and J by 0 bases, with 18 bases between. Germline CDR1 reads MNHNY; CDR2 reads SVGAGI (reference sequence). The CDR3 contains 18 residues. CDR3 bases: TGTGCCAGCAGCCAGGGCCTTCGACAATACTCTGGGGCCAACGTCCTGACTTTC. Its translation is CASSQGLRQYSGANVLTF.

This clonotype was detected many times. The chain carries TRBV20-1 and TRBJ2-3; TRBD2 aligns across 10 bases. This CDR3 region has 15 residues. Per germline, CDR1 DFQATT and CDR2 SNEGSKA (reference sequence). The trim removed 2 bases at V and 4 bases at J, leaving 6 bases unmatched. CDR3 protein: CSARSLAGSSDTQYF. CDR3 in DNA: TGCAGTGCTAGATCACTAGCGGGAAGTTCAGATACGCAGTATTTT.

This clonotype occurred a few times. V is TRBV6-6 and J is TRBJ2-3, with 14 bases identical to TRBD2. V shed 7 bases, J shed 5 bases, and the junction held 8 bases outside the gene matches. The CDR3 length is 16 residues. Germline lookup yields CDR1 MNHNY and CDR2 SVGAGI (reference sequence). This CDR3 reads CASTRDGLAGGDTQYF. The CDR3 region has the DNA TGTGCCAGCACCAGGGATGGACTAGCGGGGGGAGATACGCAGTATTTT.